The source of this T cell receptor (beta chain) is a study of T cells in Graves' hyperthyroidism and ophthalmopathy. RNA transcripts gave rise to amplified TCR beta CDR3 regions. Carried out on the TCR CDR3, a first-round RT-PCR used the HTBI primer set. Each CDR3 protein gets one entry after TCRdb re-called the multiplex PCR reads with MiXCR. The data contain more than 650,000 distinct CDR3 sequences, approximately 15% of them singletons. This clonotype was seen a few times. Trimming cost V 0 bases and J 10 bases; bases outside gene matches: 6. The CDR3 extends over 17 amino acids. Germline-derived CDR1 and CDR2 are SGHAT and FQNNGV.

V usage is TRBV11-2 and J usage is TRBJ2-1, with 16 bases fitting TRBD2. Sequencing input: blood. The clonotype comes from a woman in her late teens or twenties with Graves' hyperthyroidism. The CDR3 loop is CASSLEGGLAGGPEQFF. The CDR3 bases are TGTGCCAGCAGCTTAGAGGGGGGACTAGCGGGAGGGCCAGAGCAGTTCTTC.